Sequencing of this T cell receptor beta chain was carried out in a study of shared clonotypes between healthy human individuals (dated by TCRdb to between 2020 and 2021). Study-wide context: A couple of women and three men aged 18 to 49 years were included in the cohort. The study deeply sequenced blood TCR repertoires of roughly five healthy adults to estimate repertoire size and the extent of clonotype sharing between individuals. To increase sequencing depth and limit assay-specific biases, different laboratories used diverse techniques to prepare libraries and sequence TCR repertoires. Per donor, three plates each were used for CD4 naive and CD4 memory, two for CD8 naive, and one for CD8 memory. Leukapheresis yielded between about 0.94 and 10 billion PBMCs per donor.

The germline V gene gives CDR1 as MNHEY and CDR2 as SVGAGI. Including the terminal cysteine and phenylalanine, the CDR3 comprises 13 residues. The CDR3 DNA has 39 bases and is translated from base 1. V is reduced by 6 bases and J by 0 bases, leaving a spacing of 6 bases between them. The study at large found these results: The small number of donors limited the genetic and exposure-history diversity represented. Naive subsets generally had larger estimated clonotype richness than memory subsets did. Based on pairwise subsampling, the degree of clonotype sharing among donors was expected to be affected by sequencing depth. Even with the large sequencing depth, rarefaction of the sorted-subset datasets indicated that sequencing was incomplete. Sharing across several donors was observed for approximately 5% of naive CD4, 3% to 3.5% of naive CD8, 2% to 2.5% of memory CD4, and 0.4% of memory CD8 clonotypes. Only blood was sampled, and tissue TCR repertoires likely differ from those in blood. Clonotypes shared by all four sorted-subset donors showed higher generation probabilities than non-shared clonotypes.

Healthy HIV-negative adults with no recently reported acute infections or vaccinations were included as donors. Every donor was a Caucasian adult residing in Nashville, Tennessee, USA. CD4+ T cells were enriched through magnetic negative selection, after which naive cells were positively selected on CD45RA and the remaining negative fraction served as the memory subset. After blood collection by leukapheresis, PBMCs were isolated using Ficoll-Histopaque density gradient centrifugation and then cryopreserved in the vapor phase of liquid nitrogen. Purity and quantity of every magnetically sorted T cell population were checked by analytical flow cytometry. Genomic DNA was isolated from each sorted fraction and quantified by UV absorbance on a Nanodrop 2000c. TCR CDR3 regions were amplified from genomic DNA by multiplex PCR using the deep immunoSEQ assay. Extracted genomic DNA from each cell subset was spread evenly across all wells of several immunoSEQ 96-well plates, with each plate serving as a replicate. For sorted subsets, about 200 ng genomic DNA, equal to 30,000 or so T cell genomes, was loaded into each replicate PCR. Purified libraries were measured with a Qubit 3.0 fluorometer, size-checked on a Bioanalyzer 2100, and measured again with the KAPA Library Quantification kit. Every immunoSEQ 96-well plate was sequenced on a separate single-read 150-cycle Illumina NextSeq 550 flow cell. As for how the authors treated the data: The immunoSEQ output contained only junctional sequences without quality scores, so filtering could not match that applied to full-length reads. Sequences were annotated with PyIR, a Python wrapper for IgBLAST v1.9, using IMGT germline references to assign V/J genes and CDR3. Any read was removed if the V/J assignment was weak (E-value above 1e-6), the CDR3 was missing, or the read contained stop codons, out-of-frame junctions, or ambiguous translated residues. V3J clonotypes were defined by identical inferred V gene, J gene, and CDR3 amino acid sequence. Percentage overlap between repertoires was computed as shared unique clonotypes divided by the size of the smaller repertoire. Repertoire richness was assessed with RTK rarefaction, the Chao1 estimator, and Recon v2.1 estimates of unobserved clonotypes. For all TCRbeta clonotypes obtained by the gDNA method from a few donors, generation probabilities were computed with OLGA. Entries here come from immuneACCESS through TCRdb and include only in-frame sequences with V and J called. Some clones fail to appear in such tables; in the studies checked, an unresolved V gene covers under half of the shortfall, and the cause of the remainder is unknown. V and J calls and clone size are those listed in that table; D and trimming were worked out from the DNA. For this sample there are 300,000 to 350,000 clones; around four fifths appear just once. Over 9.5% of the sample is in the top ten clones.

Of note for this clone: Its antigen remains unidentified. Nothing much larger sits one base from this clone, and base qualities are not available. Other DNA variants within this sample encode the same CDR3.

The source is a young man in good health. The chain uses TRBV6-5 and TRBJ1-3, with no reliable assignment of the D segment. The material sequenced was memory CD4+ T cells sorted from blood. The cell subset or site label here, explained by the study, means: CD45RA-negative fraction. The CDR3 has the sequence CASSYTSGNTIYF. At the DNA level, the sequence is TGTGCCAGCAGCTACACCTCTGGAAACACCATATATTTT.